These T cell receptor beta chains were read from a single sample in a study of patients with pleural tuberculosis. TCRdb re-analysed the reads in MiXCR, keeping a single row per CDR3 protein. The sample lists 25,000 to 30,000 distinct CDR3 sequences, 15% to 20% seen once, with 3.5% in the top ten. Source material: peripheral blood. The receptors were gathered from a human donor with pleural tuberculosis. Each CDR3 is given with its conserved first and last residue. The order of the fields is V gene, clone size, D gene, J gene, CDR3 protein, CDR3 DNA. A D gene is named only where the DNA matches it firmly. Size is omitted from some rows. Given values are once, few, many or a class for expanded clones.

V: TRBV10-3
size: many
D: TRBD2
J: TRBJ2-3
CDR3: CAISESIAGISTDTQYF
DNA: TGTGCCATCAGTGAGTCGATAGCGGGAATAAGCACAGATACGCAGTATTTT

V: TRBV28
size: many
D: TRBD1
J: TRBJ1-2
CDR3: CASGTAYGYTF
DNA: TGTGCCAGCGGGACAGCTTATGGCTACACCTTC

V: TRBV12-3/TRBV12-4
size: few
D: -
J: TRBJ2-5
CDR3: CASSLGGAETQYF
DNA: TGTGCCAGCAGTCTAGGGGGTGCGGAGACCCAGTACTTC

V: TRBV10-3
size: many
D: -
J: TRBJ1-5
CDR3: CAIGGSLSNQPQHF
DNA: TGTGCCATCGGGGGGAGTCTTAGCAATCAGCCCCAGCATTTT

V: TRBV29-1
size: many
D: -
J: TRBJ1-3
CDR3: CSAEGISGRPHGNTIYF
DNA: TGCAGCGCCGAAGGGATCTCGGGTAGGCCCCATGGAAACACCATATATTTT

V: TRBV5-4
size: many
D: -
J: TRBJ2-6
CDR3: CASSLDSSGANVLTF
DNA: TGTGCCAGCAGCCTAGACAGCTCTGGGGCCAACGTCCTGACTTTC

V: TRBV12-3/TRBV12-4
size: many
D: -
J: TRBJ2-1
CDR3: CASTSWGGVNEQFF
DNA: TGTGCCAGCACCTCATGGGGGGGCGTTAATGAGCAGTTCTTC

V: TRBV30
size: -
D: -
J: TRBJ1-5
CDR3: CAWSEGSYQPQHF
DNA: TGTGCCTGGAGTGAGGGCTCCTATCAGCCCCAGCATTTT

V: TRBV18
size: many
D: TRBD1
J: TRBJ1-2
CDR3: CASSSTGSEGAF
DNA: TGTGCCAGCTCATCGACAGGGTCTGAGGGCGCCTTC

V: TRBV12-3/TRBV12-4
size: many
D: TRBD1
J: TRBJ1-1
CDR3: CASSLGQGLGTEAFF
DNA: TGTGCCAGCAGTTTAGGACAGGGTTTGGGCACTGAAGCTTTCTTT

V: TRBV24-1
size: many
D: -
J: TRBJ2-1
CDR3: CATSDFQGTGFF
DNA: TGTGCCACCAGTGATTTTCAGGGCACGGGATTCTTC

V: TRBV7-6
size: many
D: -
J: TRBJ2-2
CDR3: CASSLRTGNTGELFF
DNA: TGTGCCAGCAGCCTTCGGACGGGGAACACCGGGGAGCTGTTTTTT

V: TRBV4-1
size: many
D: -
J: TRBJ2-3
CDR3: CASSQEPWRVGLDTQYF
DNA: TGCGCCAGCAGCCAAGAGCCGTGGCGGGTAGGGTTGGATACGCAGTATTTT